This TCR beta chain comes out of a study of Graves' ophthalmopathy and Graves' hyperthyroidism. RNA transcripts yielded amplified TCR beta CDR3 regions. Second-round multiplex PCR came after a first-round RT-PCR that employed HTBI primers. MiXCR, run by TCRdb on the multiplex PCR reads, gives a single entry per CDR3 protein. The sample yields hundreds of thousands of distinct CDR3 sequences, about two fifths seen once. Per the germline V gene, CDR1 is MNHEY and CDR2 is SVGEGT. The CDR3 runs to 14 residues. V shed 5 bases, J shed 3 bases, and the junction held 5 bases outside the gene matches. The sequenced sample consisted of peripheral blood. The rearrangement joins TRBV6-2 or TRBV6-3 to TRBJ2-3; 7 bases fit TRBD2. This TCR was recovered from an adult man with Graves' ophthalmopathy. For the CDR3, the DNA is TGTGCCAGCAGTCGTAGGGAGGGGACAGATACGCAGTATTTT. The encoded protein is CASSRREGTDTQYF.